The entry below describes one TCR beta chain. The target antigen is unknown. Sequenced by immunoSEQ multiplex PCR; TCRdb stores in-frame clones only, minus some. The data contain tens of thousands of clones, around 77% of them seen just once; the ten biggest clones take up around 2%. The data were obtained in a study of OX40 agonist ivuxolimab in advanced cancers. Study-level information: One hepatocellular carcinoma and two cutaneous melanoma patients partially responded.

Findings of the study overall: Among the lowest peripheral clonal expansion occurred in 0.1-3.0 mg/kg partial responders. In general, CD8+ T cells held more expanded clones than CD4+ did, on average.

Germline V CDR1 and CDR2: SGHNT, YYREEE (reference sequence). This CDR3 contains 13 residues. The V end was cut by 4 bases, the J end by 3 bases, with 10 bases between. Blood specimens came from baseline, cycle 4 day 1, and cycle 7 day 1. The sequence was collected from an adult with an advanced solid tumor such as melanoma, head and neck, liver or kidney cancer. The material sequenced was CD4+ or CD8+ T cells sorted from blood, taken in a trial of the OX40 agonist ivuxolimab. J is TRBJ1-2 and V is TRBV5-4; no definite D call. The CDR3 is CASSPSGDYGYTF. For the CDR3, the DNA is TGTGCCAGCAGCCCCTCTGGGGACTATGGCTACACCTTC.